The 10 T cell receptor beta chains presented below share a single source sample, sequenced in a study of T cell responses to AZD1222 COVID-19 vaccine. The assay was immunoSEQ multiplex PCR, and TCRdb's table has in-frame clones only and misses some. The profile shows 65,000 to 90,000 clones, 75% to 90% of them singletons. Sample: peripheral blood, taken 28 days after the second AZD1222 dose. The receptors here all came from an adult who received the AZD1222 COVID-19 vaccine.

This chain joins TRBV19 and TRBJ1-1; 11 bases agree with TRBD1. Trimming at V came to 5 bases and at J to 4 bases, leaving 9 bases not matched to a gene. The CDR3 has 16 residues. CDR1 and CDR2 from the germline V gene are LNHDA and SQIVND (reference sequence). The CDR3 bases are TGTGCCAGTAGTCCCCGGACAGGGGGCGCAGGCACTGAAGCTTTCTTT. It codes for CASSPRTGGAGTEAFF.

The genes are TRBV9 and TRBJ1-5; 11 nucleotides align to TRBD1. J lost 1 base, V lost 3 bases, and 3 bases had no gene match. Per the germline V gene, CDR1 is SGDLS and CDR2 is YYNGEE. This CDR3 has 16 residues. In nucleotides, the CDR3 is TGTGCCAGCAGCGGCGGGACAGGGGGGAGCAATCAGCCCCAGCATTTT. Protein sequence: CASSGGTGGSNQPQHF. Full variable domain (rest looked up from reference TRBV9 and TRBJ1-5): DSGVTQTPKHLITATGQRVTLRCSPRSGDLSVYWYQQSLDQGLQFLIQYYNGEERAKGNILERFSAQQFPDLHSELNLSSLELGDSALYFCASSGGTGGSNQPQHFGDGTRLSIL.

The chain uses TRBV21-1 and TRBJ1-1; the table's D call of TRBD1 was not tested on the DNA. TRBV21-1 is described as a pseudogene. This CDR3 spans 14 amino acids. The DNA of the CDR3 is TGTGCCAGCAGCAGAACAGATATGAACACTGAAGCTTTCTTT. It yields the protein CASSRTDMNTEAFF.

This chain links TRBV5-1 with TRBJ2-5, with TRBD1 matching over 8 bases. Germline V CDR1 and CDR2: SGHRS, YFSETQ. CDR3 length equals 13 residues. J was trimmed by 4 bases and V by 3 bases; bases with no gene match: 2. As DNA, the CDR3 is TGCGCCAGCAGCTCGACAGGGGTAGAGACCCAGTACTTC. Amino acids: CASSSTGVETQYF.

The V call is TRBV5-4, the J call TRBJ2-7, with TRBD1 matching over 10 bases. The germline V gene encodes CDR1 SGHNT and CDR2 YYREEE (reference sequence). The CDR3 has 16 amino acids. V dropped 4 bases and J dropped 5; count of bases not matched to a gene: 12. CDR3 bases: TGTGCCAGCAGCGGATCCGGGACAGGGGTTTCCGACGAGCAGTACTTC. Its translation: CASSGSGTGVSDEQYF.

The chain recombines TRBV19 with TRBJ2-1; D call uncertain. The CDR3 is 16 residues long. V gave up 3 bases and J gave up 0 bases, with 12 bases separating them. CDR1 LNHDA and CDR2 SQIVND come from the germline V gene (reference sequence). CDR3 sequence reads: CASSMGNLGSYNEQFF. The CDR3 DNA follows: TGTGCCAGTAGTATGGGCAATTTGGGCTCCTACAATGAGCAGTTCTTC.

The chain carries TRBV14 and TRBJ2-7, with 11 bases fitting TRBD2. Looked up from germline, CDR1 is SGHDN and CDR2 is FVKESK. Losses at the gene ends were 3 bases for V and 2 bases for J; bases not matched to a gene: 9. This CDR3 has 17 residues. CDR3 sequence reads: CASSHVPGLAEAYEQYV. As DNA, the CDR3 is TGTGCCAGCAGCCATGTCCCGGGACTAGCGGAGGCCTACGAGCAGTACGTC.

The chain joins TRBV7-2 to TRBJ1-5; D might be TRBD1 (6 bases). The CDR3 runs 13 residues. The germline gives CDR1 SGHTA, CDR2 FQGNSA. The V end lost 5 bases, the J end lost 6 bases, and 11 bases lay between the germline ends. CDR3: CASSAWGAQPQHF. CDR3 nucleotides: TGTGCCAGCAGCGCCTGGGGGGCTCAGCCCCAGCATTTT.

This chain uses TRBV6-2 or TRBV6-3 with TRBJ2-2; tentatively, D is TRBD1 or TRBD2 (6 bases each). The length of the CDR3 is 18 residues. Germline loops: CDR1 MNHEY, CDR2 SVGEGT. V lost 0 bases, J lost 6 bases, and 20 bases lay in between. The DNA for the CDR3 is TGTGCCAGCAGTTACTCGACTTCCGGGGGCGCCGGGTCCGGGGAGCTGTTTTTT. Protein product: CASSYSTSGGAGSGELFF.

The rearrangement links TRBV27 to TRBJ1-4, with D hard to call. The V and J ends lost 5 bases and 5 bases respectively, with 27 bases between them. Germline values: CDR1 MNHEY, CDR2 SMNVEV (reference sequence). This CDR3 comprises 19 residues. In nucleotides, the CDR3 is TGTGCCAGCAGTCCTAAGGCCCTGGTGCTGGGGATGGGGAATGAAAAACTGTTTTTT. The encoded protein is CASSPKALVLGMGNEKLFF.